Listed below are T cell receptor beta chains from one sample, sequenced in a study of cytomegalovirus exposure and HLA in healthy donors. Clones were sequenced by immunoSEQ multiplex PCR, and TCRdb holds only the in-frame ones, with some missing. The sample gives around 150,000 clones, roughly 68% of which show up once; approximately 4.3% is in the top ten. The sample comprised PBMCs. The receptors here all came from a man between 60 and 70 years old in good health and CMV-seronegative. The CDR3 runs from the conserved cysteine through the conserved F or W. D genes are given only for firm matches. Size is stated for part of the rows, as once, few or many counts, or as a class when the clone is expanded.

v_call	j_call	d_call	clone_size	cdr3_aa	cdr3_nt
TRBV5-1	TRBJ2-1	.	.	CASSFEAGSYNEQFF	TGCGCCAGCAGCTTTGAAGCAGGCTCCTACAATGAGCAGTTCTTC
TRBV6-5	TRBJ1-1	TRBD1	.	CASSWGTGWDTEAFF	TGTGCCAGCAGCTGGGGGACAGGGTGGGACACTGAAGCTTTCTTT
TRBV11-2	TRBJ1-2	TRBD1	few	CASSLGPGTGYGYTF	TGTGCCAGCAGCTTAGGCCCGGGGACAGGTTATGGCTACACCTTC
TRBV11-3	TRBJ1-1	.	.	CASSLDRGTEAFF	TGTGCCAGCAGCTTAGATCGAGGGACTGAAGCTTTCTTT
TRBV5-1	TRBJ2-7	TRBD2	.	CASSSGTSTYEQYF	TGCGCCAGCAGTTCCGGGACTAGCACGTACGAGCAGTACTTC
TRBV7-6	TRBJ1-5	.	.	CASSLELWTVDGPQHF	TGTGCCAGCAGCTTAGAGCTTTGGACAGTCGATGGGCCCCAGCATTTT
TRBV5-1	TRBJ2-7	.	once	CASSLGSGTAAYEQYF	TGCGCCAGCAGCTTGGGATCCGGGACTGCAGCCTACGAGCAGTACTTC
TRBV6-1	TRBJ2-3	.	once	CASRGSGRGTDTQYF	TGTGCCAGCAGGGGGTCCGGGCGGGGCACAGATACGCAGTATTTT
TRBV19	TRBJ2-2	.	once	CASSRGGRMTGELFF	TGTGCCAGTAGTAGGGGGGGGCGAATGACCGGGGAGCTGTTTTTT
TRBV6-6	TRBJ2-1	TRBD1	.	CASSYGPGQGGNEQFF	TGTGCCAGCAGTTACGGACCGGGACAGGGTGGGAATGAGCAGTTCTTC
TRBV4-3	TRBJ1-2	.	.	CASSQGRANYGYTF	TGCGCCAGCAGCCAAGGTAGAGCTAACTATGGCTACACCTTC
TRBV7-9	TRBJ1-1	TRBD1	.	CASSSSDRGHTEAFF	TGTGCCAGCAGCTCCTCCGACAGGGGGCACACTGAAGCTTTCTTT
TRBV28	TRBJ2-6	.	.	CASSLLSSSGANVLTF	TGTGCCAGCAGTTTATTATCGTCCTCTGGGGCCAACGTCCTGACTTTC